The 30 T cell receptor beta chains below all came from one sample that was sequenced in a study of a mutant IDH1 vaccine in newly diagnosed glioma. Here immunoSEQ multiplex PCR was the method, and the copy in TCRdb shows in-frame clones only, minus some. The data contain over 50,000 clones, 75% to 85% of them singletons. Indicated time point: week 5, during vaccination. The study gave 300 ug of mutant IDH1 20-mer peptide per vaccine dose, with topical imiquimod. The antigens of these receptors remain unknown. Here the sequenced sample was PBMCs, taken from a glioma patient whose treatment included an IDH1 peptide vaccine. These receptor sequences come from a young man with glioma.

The CDR3 here is CASGLAYRGVSEQYF. DNA for the CDR3: TGTGCTAGTGGTTTGGCCTACAGGGGGGTGAGTGAGCAGTACTTC. This chain connects TRBV12-5 to TRBJ2-7; 8 nucleotides agree with TRBD1. Germline V gene lookup returns CDR1 LGHNT and CDR2 FRNRAP. The CDR3 consists of 15 residues. Losses at the gene ends were 1 base for V and 7 bases for J; bases not matched to a gene: 9.

In DNA form, the CDR3 reads TGTGCCAGCAGTGGTCAAGGGTTAGCGGACACCATATATTTT. It codes for CASSGQGLADTIYF. V and J are TRBV2 and TRBJ1-3, with D hard to call. Per germline, CDR1 SNHLY and CDR2 FYNNEI. The CDR3 spans 14 residues. Trimming took off 4 bases at V and 8 bases at J, with 15 bases between the two ends.

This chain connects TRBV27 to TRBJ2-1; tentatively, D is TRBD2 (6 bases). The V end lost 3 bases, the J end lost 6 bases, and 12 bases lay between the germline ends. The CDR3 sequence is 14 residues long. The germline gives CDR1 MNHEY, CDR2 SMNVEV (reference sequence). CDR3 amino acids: CASSFGLLSNEQFF. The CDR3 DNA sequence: TGTGCCAGCAGTTTCGGACTACTTAGCAATGAGCAGTTCTTC.

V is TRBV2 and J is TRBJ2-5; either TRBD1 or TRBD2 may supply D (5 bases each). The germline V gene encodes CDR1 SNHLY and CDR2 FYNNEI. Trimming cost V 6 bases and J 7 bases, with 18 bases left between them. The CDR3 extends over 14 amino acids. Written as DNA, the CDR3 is TGTGCCAGCAGCGGGACCCTTAGCGTTGCGACCCAGTACTTC. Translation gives CASSGTLSVATQYF. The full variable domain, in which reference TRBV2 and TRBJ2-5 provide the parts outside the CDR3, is EPEVTQTPSHQVTQMGQEVILRCVPISNHLYFYWYRQILGQKVEFLVSFYNNEISEKSEIFDDQFSVERPDGSNFTLKIRSTKLEDSAMYFCASSGTLSVATQYFGPGTRLLVL.

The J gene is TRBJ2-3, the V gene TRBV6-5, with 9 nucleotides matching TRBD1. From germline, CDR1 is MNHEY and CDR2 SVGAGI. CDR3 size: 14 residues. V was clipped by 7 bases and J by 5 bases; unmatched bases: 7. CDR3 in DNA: TGTGCCAGCACCCCCGGGACAGGGAGAGATACGCAGTATTTT. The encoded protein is CASTPGTGRDTQYF.

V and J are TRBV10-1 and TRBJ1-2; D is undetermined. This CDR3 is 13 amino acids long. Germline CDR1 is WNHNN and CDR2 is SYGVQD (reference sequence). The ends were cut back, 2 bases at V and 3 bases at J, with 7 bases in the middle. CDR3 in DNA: TGCGCCAGCAGTGAGGGACGGGACTATGGCTACACCTTC. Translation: CASSEGRDYGYTF.

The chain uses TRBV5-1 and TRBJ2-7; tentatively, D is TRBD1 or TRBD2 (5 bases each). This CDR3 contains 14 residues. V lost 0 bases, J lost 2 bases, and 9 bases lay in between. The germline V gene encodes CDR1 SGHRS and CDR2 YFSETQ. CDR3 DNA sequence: TGCGCCAGCAGCTTGGCAGGGACCACCTACGAGCAGTACTTC. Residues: CASSLAGTTYEQYF.

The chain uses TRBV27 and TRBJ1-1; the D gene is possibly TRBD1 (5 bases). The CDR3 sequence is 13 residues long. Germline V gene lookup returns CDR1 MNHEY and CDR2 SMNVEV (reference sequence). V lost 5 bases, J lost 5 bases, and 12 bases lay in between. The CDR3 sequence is CASSRDGGTEAFF. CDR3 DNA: TGTGCCAGCAGTCGGGACGGTGGTACTGAAGCTTTCTTT.

The CDR3 sequence is CASSLAYEQYF. The CDR3 nucleotides read TGTGCCAGCAGCTTGGCCTACGAGCAGTACTTC. The V call is TRBV5-6, the J call TRBJ2-7; D uncertain. This CDR3 comprises 11 residues. Trimming left V 0 bases short and J 2 bases short, with 0 bases between. Germline CDR1 is SGHDT and CDR2 is YYEEEE.

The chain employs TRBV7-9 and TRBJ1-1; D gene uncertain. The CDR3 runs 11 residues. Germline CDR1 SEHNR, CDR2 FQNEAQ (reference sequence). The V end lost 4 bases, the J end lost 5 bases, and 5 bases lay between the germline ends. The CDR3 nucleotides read TGTGCCAGCAGCTCCCGGACTGAAGCTTTCTTT. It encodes CASSSRTEAFF.

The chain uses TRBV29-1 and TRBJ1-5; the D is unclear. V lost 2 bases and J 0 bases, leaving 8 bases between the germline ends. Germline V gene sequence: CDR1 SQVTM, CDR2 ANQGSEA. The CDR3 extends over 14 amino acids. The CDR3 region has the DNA TGCAGCGTTGAAACGGACGGTAGCAATCAGCCCCAGCATTTT. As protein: CSVETDGSNQPQHF.

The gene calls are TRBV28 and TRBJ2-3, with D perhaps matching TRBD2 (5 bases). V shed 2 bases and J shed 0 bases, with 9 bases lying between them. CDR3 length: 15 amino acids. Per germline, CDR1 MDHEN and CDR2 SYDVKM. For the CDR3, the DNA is TGTGCCAGCAGTTTACGGGGAATTAGCACAGATACGCAGTATTTT. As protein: CASSLRGISTDTQYF.

CDR3 DNA sequence: TGTGCCAGCAGCGAGCACAGGGGCGCGGACTATGGCTACACCTTC. It encodes CASSEHRGADYGYTF. The chain recombines TRBV9 with TRBJ1-2, with 7 bases lining up with TRBD1. CDR3 length: 15 amino acids. Per the germline V gene, CDR1 is SGDLS and CDR2 is YYNGEE. After removal of 3 bases from V and 3 bases from J, the junction contained 8 bases not matched to a gene.

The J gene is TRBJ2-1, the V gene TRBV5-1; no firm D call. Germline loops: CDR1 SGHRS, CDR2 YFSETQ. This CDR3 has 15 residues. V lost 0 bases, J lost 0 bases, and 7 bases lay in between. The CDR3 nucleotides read TGCGCCAGCAGCTTGGAGGCGAGCTCCTACAATGAGCAGTTCTTC. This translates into CASSLEASSYNEQFF.

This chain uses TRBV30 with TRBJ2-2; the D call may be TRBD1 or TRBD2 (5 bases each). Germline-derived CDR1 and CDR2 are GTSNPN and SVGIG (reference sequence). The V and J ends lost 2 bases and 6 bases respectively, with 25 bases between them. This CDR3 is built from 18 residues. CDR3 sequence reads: CAWSWLGDSTRAAGELFF. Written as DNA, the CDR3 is TGTGCCTGGAGTTGGTTGGGGGATTCGACCAGGGCTGCCGGGGAGCTGTTTTTT. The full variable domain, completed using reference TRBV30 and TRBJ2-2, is SQTIHQWPATLVQPVGSPLSLECTVEGTSNPNLYWYRQAAGRGLQLLFYSVGIGQISSEVPQNLSASRPQDRQFILSSKKLLLSDSGFYLCAWSWLGDSTRAAGELFFGEGSRLTVL.

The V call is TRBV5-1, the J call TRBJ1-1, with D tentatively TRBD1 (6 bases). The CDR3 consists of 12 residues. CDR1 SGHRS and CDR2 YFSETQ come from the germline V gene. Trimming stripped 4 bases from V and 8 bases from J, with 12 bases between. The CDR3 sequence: CASSMDSREAFF. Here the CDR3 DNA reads TGCGCCAGCAGCATGGACAGCAGGGAAGCTTTCTTT.

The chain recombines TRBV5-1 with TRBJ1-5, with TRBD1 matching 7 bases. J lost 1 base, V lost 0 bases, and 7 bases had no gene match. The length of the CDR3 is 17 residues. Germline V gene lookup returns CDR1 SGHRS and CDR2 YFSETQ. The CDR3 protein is CASSLGQGEWSNQPQHF. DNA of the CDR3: TGCGCCAGCAGCTTGGGGCAGGGGGAGTGGAGCAATCAGCCCCAGCATTTT.

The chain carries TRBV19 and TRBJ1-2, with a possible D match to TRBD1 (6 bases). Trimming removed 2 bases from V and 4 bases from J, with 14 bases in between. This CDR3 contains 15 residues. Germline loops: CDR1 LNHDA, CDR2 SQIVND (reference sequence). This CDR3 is CASSIRPGEVYGYTF. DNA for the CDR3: TGTGCCAGTAGTATAAGACCAGGGGAAGTCTATGGCTACACCTTC.

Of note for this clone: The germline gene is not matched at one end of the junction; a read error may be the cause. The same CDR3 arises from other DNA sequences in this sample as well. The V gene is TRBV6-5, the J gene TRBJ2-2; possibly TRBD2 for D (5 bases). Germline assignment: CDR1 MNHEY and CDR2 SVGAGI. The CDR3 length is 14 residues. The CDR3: CASSQAAGTGELFF. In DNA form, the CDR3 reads TGTGCCAGCAGTCAGGCGGCGGGCACCGGGGAGCTGTTCTTT.

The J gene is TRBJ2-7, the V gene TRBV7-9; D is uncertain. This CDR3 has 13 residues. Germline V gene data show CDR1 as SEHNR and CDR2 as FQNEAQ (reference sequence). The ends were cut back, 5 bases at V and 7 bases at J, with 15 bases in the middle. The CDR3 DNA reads TGTGCCAGCAGCCCGATGGGTCTTCCAGAGCAGTACTTC. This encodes CASSPMGLPEQYF.

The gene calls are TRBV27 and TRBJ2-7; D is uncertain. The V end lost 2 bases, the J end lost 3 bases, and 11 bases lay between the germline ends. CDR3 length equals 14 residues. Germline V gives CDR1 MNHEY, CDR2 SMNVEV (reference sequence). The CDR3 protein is CASSLGRAVYEQYF. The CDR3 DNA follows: TGTGCCAGCAGTTTAGGACGCGCCGTCTACGAGCAGTACTTC.

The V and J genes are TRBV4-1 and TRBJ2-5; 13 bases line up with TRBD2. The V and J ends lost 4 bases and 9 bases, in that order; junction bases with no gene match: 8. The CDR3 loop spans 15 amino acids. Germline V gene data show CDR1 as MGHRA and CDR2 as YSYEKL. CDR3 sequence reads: CASSRGLAGAPAQYF. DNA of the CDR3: TGCGCCAGCAGCCGTGGACTAGCGGGGGCCCCGGCCCAGTACTTC.

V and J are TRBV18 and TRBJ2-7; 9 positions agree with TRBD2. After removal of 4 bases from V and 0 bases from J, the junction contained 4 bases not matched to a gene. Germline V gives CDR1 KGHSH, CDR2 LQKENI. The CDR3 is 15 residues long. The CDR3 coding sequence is TGTGCCAGCTCACGGCGGACTAGCGACTCCTACGAGCAGTACTTC. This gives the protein CASSRRTSDSYEQYF.

As DNA, the CDR3 is TGTGCCAGCAGCCCGCTCCCTGGAGGGGAGACCCAGTACTTC. This gives the protein CASSPLPGGETQYF. The chain has TRBV7-6 and TRBJ2-5; tentative D call: TRBD2 (6 bases). This CDR3 contains 14 residues. Between the trimmed V and J ends, which lost 5 bases and 5 bases, there was a span of 15 bases. Germline V lookup: CDR1 SGHVS, CDR2 FNYEAQ.

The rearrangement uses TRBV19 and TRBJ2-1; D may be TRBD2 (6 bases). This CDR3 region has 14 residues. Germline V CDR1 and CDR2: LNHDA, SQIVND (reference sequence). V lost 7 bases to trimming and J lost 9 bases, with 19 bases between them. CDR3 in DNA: TGTGCCAGTATGAGATTCTATAGGGACTCTGAGCAGTTCTTC. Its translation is CASMRFYRDSEQFF.

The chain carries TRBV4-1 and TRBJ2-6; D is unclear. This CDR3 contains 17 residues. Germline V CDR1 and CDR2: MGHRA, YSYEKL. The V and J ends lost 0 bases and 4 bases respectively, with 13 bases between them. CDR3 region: CASSQEPEGSGANVLTF. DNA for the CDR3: TGCGCCAGCAGCCAAGAACCCGAAGGCTCCGGGGCCAACGTCCTGACTTTC.

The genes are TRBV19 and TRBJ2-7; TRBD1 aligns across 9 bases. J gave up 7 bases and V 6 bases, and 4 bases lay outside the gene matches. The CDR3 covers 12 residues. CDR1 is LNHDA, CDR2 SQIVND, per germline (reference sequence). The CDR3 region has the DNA TGTGCCAGTAGCCGGGACAGGGCTGAGCAGTACTTC. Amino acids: CASSRDRAEQYF.

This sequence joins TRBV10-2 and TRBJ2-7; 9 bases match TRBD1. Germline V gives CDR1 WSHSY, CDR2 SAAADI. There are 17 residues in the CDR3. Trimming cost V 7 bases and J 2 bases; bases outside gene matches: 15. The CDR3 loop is CASTKYDRGLRAYEQYF. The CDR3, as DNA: TGCGCCAGCACCAAATATGACAGGGGGTTGCGAGCCTACGAGCAGTACTTC.

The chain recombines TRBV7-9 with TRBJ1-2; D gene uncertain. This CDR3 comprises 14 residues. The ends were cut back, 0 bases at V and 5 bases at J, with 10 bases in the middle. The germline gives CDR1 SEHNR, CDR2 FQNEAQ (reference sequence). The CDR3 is CASSLAIEGYGYTF. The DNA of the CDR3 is TGTGCCAGCAGCTTAGCGATAGAGGGTTATGGCTACACCTTC.

Here the CDR3 reads CASSRIGGRQLYGYTF. The DNA of the CDR3 is TGCGCCAGCAGCCGCATTGGTGGGAGACAGCTCTATGGCTACACCTTC. The chain joins TRBV5-1 to TRBJ1-2; D is possibly TRBD1 (5 bases). V lost 4 bases and J 4 bases, leaving 20 bases between the germline ends. Per germline, CDR1 SGHRS and CDR2 YFSETQ. CDR3 length: 16 residues.